The 23 T cell receptor beta chains below were found in one sample sequenced in a study of blood T cell repertoires in COVID-19. Generated by immunoSEQ multiplex PCR, the TCRdb table keeps only in-frame clones and is missing some. Counted here are 75,000 or so clones, 84% occurring once; the ten biggest clones make up around 3.4%. Specimen: peripheral blood. These receptors came from a man aged 50-60 years with acute or convalescent COVID-19.

CDR3 nucleotide sequence: TGTGCCAGCAGGATCGGGACATCCTACGAGCAGTACTTC. Translation: CASRIGTSYEQYF. The V gene is TRBV12-3 or TRBV12-4, the J gene TRBJ2-7, with a tentative D call TRBD1 (6 bases). Trimming cost V 6 bases and J 1 base, with 10 bases left between them. The CDR3 has 13 amino acids.

This chain joins TRBV7-3 and TRBJ1-1, with D hard to call. V dropped 0 bases and J dropped 0 bases, with 5 bases sitting between them. CDR3 length: 14 residues. Germline V CDR1 and CDR2: SGHTA, FQGTGA. The CDR3 coding sequence is TGTGCCAGCAGCTTAACGGCAGTGAACACTGAAGCTTTCTTT. As protein: CASSLTAVNTEAFF.

This rearrangement joins TRBV6-5 to TRBJ2-7; D might be TRBD1 (6 bases). Germline-derived CDR1 and CDR2 are MNHEY and SVGAGI. Trimming pared 5 bases from V and 2 bases from J, leaving 13 bases between. The CDR3 is made up of 14 amino acids. CDR3 nucleotide sequence: TGTGCCAGCAGTAGACACAGGGAAGCCTACGAGCAGTACTTC. It yields the protein CASSRHREAYEQYF.

The chain combines TRBV13 with TRBJ2-2; the match to TRBD2 covers 7 bases. After removal of 1 base from V and 1 base from J, the junction contained 3 bases not matched to a gene. CDR1 and CDR2 (germline): PRHDT, FYEKMQ (reference sequence). The CDR3 consists of 16 residues. The CDR3 here is CASSLERGGNTGELFF. The CDR3 DNA is TGTGCCAGCAGCTTAGAGCGCGGGGGGAACACCGGGGAGCTGTTTTTT.

The chain joins TRBV11-2 to TRBJ2-7, with D possibly TRBD1 on 5 matching bases. Trimming removed 0 bases at V and 9 bases at J, with 21 bases between. The CDR3 spans 16 residues. From germline, CDR1 is SGHAT and CDR2 FQNNGV. CDR3 nucleotides: TGTGCCAGCAGCTTAGAGGATGAGCAGGGTTGGGCAGTGCAGTACTTC. Encoded protein: CASSLEDEQGWAVQYF.

The chain carries TRBV5-1 and TRBJ2-1, with D possibly TRBD2 on 6 matching bases. From germline, CDR1 is SGHRS and CDR2 YFSETQ. Trimming removed 2 bases from V and 0 bases from J, with 15 bases in between. There are 17 residues in the CDR3. The CDR3 DNA sequence: TGCGCCAGCAGCTTAGCGCCGCGGGATATCTCCTACAATGAGCAGTTCTTC. Its translation is CASSLAPRDISYNEQFF.

This clone was seen only a few times. V gene TRBV11-2 combines with J gene TRBJ1-2, with D uncertain. The V and J ends lost 8 bases and 0 bases respectively, with 10 bases between them. Germline CDR1 and CDR2: SGHAT and FQNNGV. The CDR3 is 13 amino acids. The CDR3 DNA reads TGTGCCAGCGGGAGTCTCACTAACTATGGCTACACCTTC. Translated, it gives CASGSLTNYGYTF.

This clone was seen more than once but under ten times. The chain couples TRBV27 to TRBJ2-3, with TRBD1 matching 7 bases. Germline V gene lookup returns CDR1 MNHEY and CDR2 SMNVEV (reference sequence). Germline trimming cut 7 bases from V and 3 bases from J; bases unmatched to any gene: 4. CDR3 length: 13 residues. The CDR3 nucleotides read TGTGCCAGCACCGACAGGGTGACAGATACGCAGTATTTT. Encoded protein: CASTDRVTDTQYF.

This clone was seen a few times. The V and J genes are TRBV7-9 and TRBJ2-2; TRBD1 is a possible D gene (6 bases). Trimming took 6 bases from V and 6 from J, leaving 8 bases between them. In germline, CDR1 is SEHNR, CDR2 FQNEAQ (reference sequence). CDR3 size: 12 residues. The DNA of the CDR3 is TGTGCCAGCAGAACAGGGTCCGGGGAGCTGTTTTTT. Protein: CASRTGSGELFF. Full variable domain (remainder filled in from reference TRBV7-9 and TRBJ2-2): DTGVSQNPRHKITKRGQNVTFRCDPISEHNRLYWYRQTLGQGPEFLTYFQNEAQLEKSRLLSDRFSAERPKGSFSTLEIQRTEQGDSAMYLCASRTGSGELFFGEGSRLTVL.

This chain uses TRBV10-2 with TRBJ1-1, with D unresolved. CDR3 length: 13 residues. CDR1 and CDR2 from the germline V gene are WSHSY and SAAADI. V was pared by 4 bases and J by 1 base, with 7 bases between. CDR3 loop: CASSGGRNTEAFF. The DNA of the CDR3 is TGCGCCAGCAGTGGTGGGCGGAACACTGAAGCTTTCTTT.

The chain joins TRBV7-2 to TRBJ2-7; 7 bases agree with TRBD1. There are 14 residues in the CDR3. The ends lost 4 bases at V and 4 bases at J; junction bases unmatched: 7. Per germline, CDR1 SGHTA and CDR2 FQGNSA. In nucleotides, the CDR3 is TGTGCCAGCAGCTCTCAAACAGGGGATTACGAGCAGTACTTC. Translating it yields CASSSQTGDYEQYF.

This clone was detected once. The V gene is TRBV10-2, the J gene TRBJ1-1; D is ambiguous. Germline V gene lookup returns CDR1 WSHSY and CDR2 SAAADI. The ends were cut back, 2 bases at V and 1 base at J, with 14 bases in the middle. The CDR3 extends over 16 amino acids. CDR3 in DNA: TGCGCCAGCAGTGAGCGGGGTTCTAGACGGAACACTGAAGCTTTCTTT. Its protein product is CASSERGSRRNTEAFF.

This rearrangement joins TRBV7-2 to TRBJ2-1; 11 nucleotides line up with TRBD2. CDR1 is SGHTA, CDR2 FQGNSA, per germline. The CDR3 is made up of 19 amino acids. Germline trimming cut 2 bases from V and 0 bases from J; bases unmatched to any gene: 9. This CDR3 reads CASSLMGLAAFRSYNEQFF. CDR3 DNA sequence: TGTGCCAGCAGCTTAATGGGACTAGCGGCTTTCCGCTCCTACAATGAGCAGTTCTTC.

This clone was counted once. This sequence joins TRBV12-3 or TRBV12-4 and TRBJ1-5; D unresolved. The CDR3 is made up of 12 amino acids. Between the trimmed V and J ends, which lost 1 base and 6 bases, there was a span of 4 bases. The CDR3 is CASSLVRQPQHF. Here the CDR3 DNA reads TGTGCCAGCAGTTTAGTCCGTCAGCCCCAGCATTTT.

This clone was observed a few times. The gene calls are TRBV24-1 and TRBJ2-7, with D perhaps matching TRBD2 (6 bases). Trimming shortened V by 3 bases and J by 1 base, and 12 bases separated the two germline ends. This CDR3 is 15 amino acids long. Per the germline V gene, CDR1 is KGHDR and CDR2 is SFDVKD. CDR3 in amino acids: CATSDPIGGSYEQYF. The CDR3 DNA sequence: TGTGCCACCAGTGATCCCATTGGAGGGTCCTACGAGCAGTACTTC.

CDR3 in DNA: TGTGCCACCAGCAGAGGTGGACAGGTTGGCTCTGGGGCCAACGTCCTGACTTTC. It specifies CATSRGGQVGSGANVLTF. V and J are TRBV15 and TRBJ2-6, with 7 bases that match TRBD1. The CDR3 length is 18 residues. Per the germline V gene, CDR1 is LNHNV and CDR2 is YYDKDF (reference sequence). Trimming cost V 1 base and J 0 bases; bases outside gene matches: 6.

V usage is TRBV7-9 and J usage is TRBJ1-2; D might be TRBD1 (5 bases). The V end was cut by 6 bases, the J end by 5 bases, with 16 bases between. CDR3 length: 14 amino acids. CDR1 and CDR2 (germline): SEHNR, FQNEAQ (reference sequence). The CDR3 DNA is TGTGCCAGCAGAGGTACAGGAGAGGAGTATGGCTACACCTTC. It yields the protein CASRGTGEEYGYTF.

The chain recombines TRBV3-1 (or the pseudogene TRBV3-2) with TRBJ2-7; D possibly corresponds to TRBD2 (6 bases). Germline lookup yields CDR1 LGHDT and CDR2 YNNKEL (reference sequence). Trimming pared 4 bases from V and 0 bases from J, leaving 13 bases between. The CDR3 extends over 15 amino acids. The CDR3 sequence is CASSPRRGLSYEQYF. Here the CDR3 DNA reads TGTGCCAGCAGCCCACGAAGGGGACTCTCCTACGAGCAGTACTTC.

This clone was counted once. V is TRBV27 and J is TRBJ2-7, with D tentatively TRBD2 (6 bases). Trimming removed 9 bases from V and 7 bases from J, with 16 bases in between. This CDR3 has 12 residues. Germline assignment: CDR1 MNHEY and CDR2 SMNVEV (reference sequence). The CDR3 region has the DNA TGTGCCAGTCGGGCCCCCGGGGGTGAGCAGTACTTC. Encoded protein: CASRAPGGEQYF.

The chain is built from TRBV19 and TRBJ2-1; D perhaps matches TRBD2 (6 bases). Trimming pared 6 bases from V and 6 bases from J, leaving 12 bases between. Looked up from germline, CDR1 is LNHDA and CDR2 is SQIVND (reference sequence). The CDR3 covers 13 residues. The CDR3 DNA reads TGTGCCAGTAGGCTGGGAGGTTTCAATGAGCAGTTCTTC. It is translated as CASRLGGFNEQFF.

This clone was counted a single time. The V gene is TRBV7-9, the J gene TRBJ2-3; D is uncertain. V was clipped by 5 bases and J by 4 bases, with 10 bases between them. The CDR3 sequence is 13 residues long. Germline values: CDR1 SEHNR, CDR2 FQNEAQ (reference sequence). CDR3 sequence (DNA): TGTGCCAGCAGCCCCCGGAGCGCAGATACGCAGTATTTT. Protein sequence: CASSPRSADTQYF.

The chain joins TRBV11-3 to TRBJ2-7; D might be TRBD2 (5 bases). Per germline, CDR1 SGHNT and CDR2 YENEEA. This CDR3 is 13 amino acids long. Trimming took 5 bases from V and 2 from J, leaving 10 bases between them. This CDR3 reads CASSPTGTYEQYF. For the CDR3, the DNA is TGTGCCAGCAGCCCAACCGGGACCTACGAGCAGTACTTC.

This rearrangement joins TRBV4-2 to TRBJ2-6; 8 nucleotides match TRBD1. The V segment lost 6 bases and the J segment 4 bases; nucleotides outside the gene matches: 14. The CDR3 has 18 amino acids. Germline values: CDR1 LGHNA, CDR2 YNFKEQ. The CDR3 loop reads CASSPGAGGAGGANVLTF. The CDR3 nucleotides read TGTGCCAGCAGTCCCGGGGCAGGGGGCGCTGGGGGGGCCAACGTCCTGACTTTC.